These T cell receptor beta chains were read from a single sample in a study of beta chain features in type 1 diabetes. Sequencing used immunoSEQ multiplex PCR; TCRdb keeps in-frame clones, though not all of them. The sample holds some 280,000 clones, around 15% seen once. The sequenced sample was naive CD4+ T cells from blood. Receptors were obtained from a man aged 25-40 years with type 1 diabetes. Each CDR3 is given with its conserved first and last residue. D genes are given only for firm matches. Clone sizes are given selectively: once, few, many, or a class where the clone is expanded.

d_gene,v_gene,abundance,j_gene,CDR3aa,CDR3nt
TRBD1,TRBV28,NA,TRBJ1-2,CASRTGQGYGYTF,TGTGCCAGCAGAACCGGACAGGGCTATGGCTACACCTTC
NA,TRBV11-2,few,TRBJ2-7,CASSLGEPYEQYF,TGTGCCAGCAGCTTAGGAGAACCCTACGAGCAGTACTTC
NA,TRBV19,NA,TRBJ2-7,CASSDSAVTAYEQYF,TGTGCCAGTAGTGACTCAGCGGTAACAGCCTACGAGCAGTACTTC
TRBD1,TRBV7-2,few,TRBJ2-7,CASSPQTGTYEQYF,TGTGCCAGCAGCCCTCAGACAGGGACCTACGAGCAGTACTTC
TRBD1,TRBV5-4,NA,TRBJ2-1,CASSLGSGQGLYNEQFF,TGTGCCAGCAGCTTGGGATCGGGACAGGGTTTATACAATGAGCAGTTCTTC
TRBD1,TRBV29-1,NA,TRBJ1-2,CSVDRGFTNTF,TGCAGCGTTGACAGGGGGTTTACTAACACCTTC
NA,TRBV6-6,NA,TRBJ2-3,CASSYKASTSTDTQYF,TGTGCCAGCAGTTACAAAGCAAGTACTAGCACAGATACGCAGTATTTT
TRBD2,TRBV9,NA,TRBJ2-5,CASSAAGLAGVGETQYF,TGTGCCAGCAGCGCAGCCGGACTAGCGGGAGTCGGTGAGACCCAGTACTTC
NA,TRBV11-2,NA,TRBJ2-7,CASSPQGPTTGSEQYF,TGTGCCAGCAGTCCTCAGGGGCCGACCACGGGTAGCGAGCAGTACTTC
TRBD1,TRBV29-1,NA,TRBJ2-7,CSAAGTGGELQYF,TGCAGCGCCGCCGGGACAGGGGGTGAGTTGCAGTACTTC
TRBD1,TRBV2,NA,TRBJ2-7,CASSAPQGPGYF,TGTGCCAGCAGTGCACCACAGGGGCCAGGCTACTTC
TRBD2,TRBV28,NA,TRBJ2-7,CASSVASGNRLEQYF,TGTGCCAGCAGTGTCGCAAGCGGGAACCGACTCGAGCAGTACTTC
NA,TRBV5-4,few,TRBJ1-1,CASSFEDAEAFF,TGTGCCAGCAGCTTCGAGGATGCTGAAGCTTTCTTT
TRBD2,TRBV10-3,few,TRBJ2-7,CAISDGLVIREQYF,TGTGCCATCAGTGACGGACTAGTAATACGTGAGCAGTACTTC
TRBD1,TRBV28,NA,TRBJ1-1,CASRLGQGRTEAFF,TGTGCCAGCAGACTCGGACAGGGGAGGACTGAAGCTTTCTTT
NA,TRBV7-8,few,TRBJ2-3,CASSLARSSDTQYF,TGTGCCAGCAGCCTGGCGAGGAGCTCGGATACGCAGTATTTT
TRBD1,TRBV7-8,NA,TRBJ1-2,CASSNLPGQGGNYGYTF,TGTGCCAGCAGCAACCTCCCCGGACAGGGGGGTAACTATGGCTACACCTTC
TRBD1,TRBV4-2,NA,TRBJ1-2,CASSQRDRGYGYTF,TGTGCCAGCAGCCAACGGGACAGGGGGTATGGCTACACCTTC
TRBD1,TRBV19,NA,TRBJ2-7,CASSTLSGTGLYEQYF,TGTGCCAGTAGTACCCTCTCCGGGACAGGGCTCTACGAGCAGTACTTC
TRBD1,TRBV28,NA,TRBJ1-4,CASRNRGGREKLFF,TGTGCCAGCAGGAACAGGGGGGGACGGGAAAAACTGTTTTTT
NA,TRBV5-6,NA,TRBJ1-1,CASSLDRKTEAFF,TGTGCCAGCAGCCTCGACAGAAAAACTGAAGCTTTCTTT
NA,TRBV28,NA,TRBJ2-6,CASSLSGSGANVLTF,TGTGCCAGCAGTTTATCAGGGTCTGGGGCCAACGTCCTGACTTTC
NA,TRBV7-9,few,TRBJ1-1,CASSSPDKGITEAFF,TGTGCCAGCAGCTCCCCGGACAAGGGGATCACTGAAGCTTTCTTT
NA,TRBV7-2,NA,TRBJ1-1,CASSLGSLNTEAFF,TGTGCCAGCAGCTTAGGGAGTCTTAACACTGAAGCTTTCTTT
NA,TRBV5-1,NA,TRBJ2-7,CASSRTGTLYEQYF,TGCGCCAGCAGCCGAACCGGGACACTATACGAGCAGTACTTC
NA,TRBV28,few,TRBJ2-7,CASSGHPSSYEQYF,TGTGCCAGCAGTGGGCACCCGAGCTCCTACGAGCAGTACTTC
NA,TRBV14,few,TRBJ1-1,CASSLLPYTEAFF,TGTGCCAGCAGCCTACTCCCCTACACTGAAGCTTTCTTT
TRBD2,TRBV29-1,NA,TRBJ2-7,CSVEFRTSSSYEQYF,TGCAGCGTTGAATTTAGGACTAGTAGCTCCTACGAGCAGTACTTC
TRBD1,TRBV28,few,TRBJ1-2,CASSLGTGIIYGYTF,TGTGCCAGCAGTCTAGGGACAGGGATAATCTATGGCTACACCTTC
NA,TRBV6-6,NA,TRBJ2-1,CASREGSSSYNEQFF,TGTGCCAGCAGAGAGGGTTCCAGCTCCTACAATGAGCAGTTCTTC
NA,TRBV30,NA,TRBJ1-1,CAWSGDNLAEAFF,TGTGCCTGGAGTGGGGACAACTTGGCCGAAGCTTTCTTT
NA,TRBV7-2,NA,TRBJ2-7,CASSLAKNIRYEQYF,TGTGCCAGCAGCTTAGCAAAGAACATCCGCTACGAGCAGTACTTC
TRBD1,TRBV5-1,few,TRBJ2-3,CASSSGQIYTDTQYF,TGCGCCAGCAGCTCGGGACAGATATACACAGATACGCAGTATTTT
NA,TRBV7-2,NA,TRBJ1-2,CASSQDGGNYGYTF,TGTGCCAGCAGCCAGGATGGGGGGAACTATGGCTACACCTTC
TRBD2,TRBV28,few,TRBJ2-1,CASRTAGTSEYNEQFF,TGTGCCAGCAGAACCGCTGGGACTAGCGAGTACAATGAGCAGTTCTTC
NA,TRBV7-2,few,TRBJ1-4,CASSPSPRATNEKLFF,TGTGCCAGCAGCCCCAGCCCCAGGGCAACTAATGAAAAACTGTTTTTT
TRBD1,TRBV4-3,few,TRBJ1-1,CASSRDRQEETEAFF,TGCGCCAGCAGCCGGGACAGACAGGAGGAAACTGAAGCTTTCTTT
TRBD1,TRBV29-1,few,TRBJ2-3,CSAGTGPTDTQYF,TGCAGCGCCGGGACAGGGCCCACAGATACGCAGTATTTT
TRBD1,TRBV7-3,NA,TRBJ2-7,CASSISGTGAYEQYF,TGTGCCAGCAGCATCTCCGGGACAGGGGCCTACGAGCAGTACTTC
TRBD1,TRBV18,NA,TRBJ1-2,CASSPPGSGQGGPYGYTF,TGTGCCAGCTCACCACCGGGATCAGGACAGGGGGGTCCCTATGGCTACACCTTC
NA,TRBV27,few,TRBJ2-4,CASALAGESIQYF,TGTGCCAGCGCACTGGCAGGGGAGAGCATTCAGTACTTC
NA,TRBV27,NA,TRBJ2-5,CASSLGARLTQYF,TGTGCCAGCAGTTTAGGGGCAAGATTGACCCAGTACTTC
TRBD1,TRBV19,few,TRBJ1-1,CASSGTGGTEAFF,TGTGCCAGTAGTGGAACAGGGGGCACTGAAGCTTTCTTT
TRBD2,TRBV28,few,TRBJ2-7,CASTLEGGLADSYEQYF,TGTGCCAGCACCCTCGAAGGGGGACTAGCGGACTCCTACGAGCAGTACTTC
TRBD1,TRBV28,few,TRBJ1-2,CASRESGTGIGSDYGYTF,TGTGCCAGCAGGGAGTCGGGGACAGGGATTGGGTCGGACTATGGCTACACCTTC
NA,TRBV5-1,few,TRBJ2-6,CASCRAAETNVLTF,TGCGCCAGCTGCAGGGCCGCGGAAACCAACGTCCTGACTTTC
NA,TRBV7-3,NA,TRBJ1-1,CASSSRANTEAFF,TGTGCCAGCAGCTCCAGGGCTAACACTGAAGCTTTCTTT
NA,TRBV20-1,few,TRBJ2-3,CSARKGDTQYF,TGCAGTGCCAGGAAGGGGGATACGCAGTATTTT
NA,TRBV28,few,TRBJ2-7,CASSLASAYEQYF,TGTGCCAGCAGTTTGGCCAGTGCCTACGAGCAGTACTTC
TRBD2,TRBV5-1,NA,TRBJ2-3,CASSFLAAEGTDTQYF,TGCGCCAGCAGCTTTCTAGCGGCTGAGGGTACAGATACGCAGTATTTT
NA,TRBV6-5,NA,TRBJ2-7,CASSYYGTSYEQYF,TGTGCCAGCAGCTACTACGGGACATCCTACGAGCAGTACTTC
NA,TRBV18,few,TRBJ2-7,CASSPAGSSYEQYF,TGTGCCAGCTCACCGGCGGGCAGCTCCTACGAGCAGTACTTC
TRBD2,TRBV4-3,NA,TRBJ2-1,CASSQGPIAGGNEQFF,TGCGCCAGCAGCCAAGGGCCGATAGCGGGAGGAAATGAGCAGTTCTTC
TRBD1,TRBV28,few,TRBJ2-6,CASSLLTGTRSGANVLTF,TGTGCCAGCAGTTTACTGACAGGGACCCGCTCTGGGGCCAACGTCCTGACTTTC
NA,TRBV9,few,TRBJ2-3,CASSGTTTYSTDTQYF,TGTGCCAGCAGCGGGACAACGACTTATAGCACAGATACGCAGTATTTT